This T cell receptor (beta chain) originates from a study of PD-L1 blockade in urothelial cancer. Across the whole study: In 2014 therapy began: atezolizumab 1,200 mg intravenously every 3 weeks. Blood samples contained a median 141,255 T cells.

Assay: immunoSEQ multiplex PCR; the TCRdb copy retains only in-frame clones and omits some. The data contain tens of thousands of clones, roughly 85% of them singletons. A few counts support this clone. V gave up 5 bases and J gave up 5 bases, with 6 bases separating them. Germline V CDR1 and CDR2: SNHLY, FYNNEI. The CDR3 contains 11 residues. Between 1 and 8 samples per patient were obtained, pretreatment and on-treatment. This sequence joins TRBV2 and TRBJ1-2; D is ambiguous. The clonotype comes from a man aged 60-69 years with urothelial cancer. This material consisted of PBMCs, taken around atezolizumab (anti-PD-L1) treatment. This CDR3 reads CASSLEYGYTF. The DNA for the CDR3 is TGTGCCAGCAGTCTGGAGTATGGCTACACCTTC.